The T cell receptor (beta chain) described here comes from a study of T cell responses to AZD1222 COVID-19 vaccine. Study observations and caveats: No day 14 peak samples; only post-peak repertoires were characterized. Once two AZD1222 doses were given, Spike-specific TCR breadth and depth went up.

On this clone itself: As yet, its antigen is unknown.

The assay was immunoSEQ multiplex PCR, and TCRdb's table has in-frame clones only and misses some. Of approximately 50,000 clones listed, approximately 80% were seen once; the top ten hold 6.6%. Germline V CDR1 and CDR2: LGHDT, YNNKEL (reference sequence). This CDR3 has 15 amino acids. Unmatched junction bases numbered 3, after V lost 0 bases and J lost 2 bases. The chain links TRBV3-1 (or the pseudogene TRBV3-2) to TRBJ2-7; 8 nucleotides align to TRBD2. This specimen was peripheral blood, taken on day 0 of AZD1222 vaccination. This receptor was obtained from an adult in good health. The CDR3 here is CASSQEGGGTYEQYF. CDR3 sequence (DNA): TGTGCCAGCAGCCAAGAGGGCGGGGGGACCTACGAGCAGTACTTC.